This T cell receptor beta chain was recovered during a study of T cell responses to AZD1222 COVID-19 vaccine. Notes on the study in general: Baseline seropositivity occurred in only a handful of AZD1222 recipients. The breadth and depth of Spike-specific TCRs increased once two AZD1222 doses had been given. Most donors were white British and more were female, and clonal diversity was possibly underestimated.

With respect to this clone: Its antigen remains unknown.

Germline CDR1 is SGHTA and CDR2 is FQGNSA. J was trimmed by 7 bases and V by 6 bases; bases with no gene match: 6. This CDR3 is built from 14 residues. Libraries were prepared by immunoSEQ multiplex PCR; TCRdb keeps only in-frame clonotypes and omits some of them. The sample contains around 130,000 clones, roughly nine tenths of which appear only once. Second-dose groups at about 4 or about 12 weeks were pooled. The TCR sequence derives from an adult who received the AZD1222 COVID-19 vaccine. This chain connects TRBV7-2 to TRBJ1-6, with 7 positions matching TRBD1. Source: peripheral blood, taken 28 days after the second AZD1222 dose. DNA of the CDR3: TGTGCCAGCAGGATAGGACAGGCCAATTCACCCCTCCACTTT. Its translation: CASRIGQANSPLHF. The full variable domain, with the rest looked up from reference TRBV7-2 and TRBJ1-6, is GAGVSQSPSNKVTEKGKDVELRCDPISGHTALYWYRQSLGQGLEFLIYFQGNSAPDKSGLPSDRFSAERTGGSVSTLTIQRTQQEDSAVYLCASRIGQANSPLHFGNGTRLTVT.